This T cell receptor (beta chain) came from a study of cytomegalovirus exposure and HLA in healthy donors. Study-wide background: One earlier analysis, a look at 180 million or so T cells, found around 110 million unique TCR beta sequences. Study-wide findings and caveats: Roughly uniform sequencing depth across donors was assumed, possibly incorrectly.

Amplification used 60 Vbeta primers and 13 Jbeta primers. Using immunoSEQ multiplex PCR, the repertoire was profiled, and TCRdb retains in-frame clones only, with some absent. The table has 95,000 to 150,000 clones, roughly 80% seen once. Turning to this clone: Antigen unknown.

CDR3 length equals 13 residues. The germline V gene has CDR1 MNHEY and CDR2 SMNVEV (reference sequence). V trimming: 5 bases; J trimming: 5 bases; junction bases outside the gene matches: 5. The chain carries TRBV27 and TRBJ2-7; 8 positions agree with TRBD1. The clonotype originates from a man aged 30-40 years in good health and CMV-seronegative. Sequenced sample: PBMCs. In DNA, the CDR3 is TGTGCCAGCAGTATGGACAGGGCACACGAGCAGTACTTC. Amino acids: CASSMDRAHEQYF.